This TCR beta chain originates from a study of technical replicates of blood from a handful of donors. The ends were cut back, 1 base at V and 6 bases at J, with 3 bases in the middle. Per the germline V gene, CDR1 is SEHNR and CDR2 is FQNEAQ (reference sequence). The CDR3 consists of 12 residues. Profiled with immunoSEQ multiplex PCR; TCRdb holds only in-frame clones, not every one. The table lists approximately 58,000 clones, around nine tenths of them singletons, with approximately 5% in the top ten. The sequenced sample was PBMCs. This chain links TRBV7-9 with TRBJ2-2; D uncertain. This sequence originates from a human donor in good health. Some clones in this sample may be carry-over from other donors' samples. CDR3: CASSLVSGELFF. The CDR3 DNA sequence: TGTGCCAGCAGCTTAGTCTCCGGGGAGCTGTTTTTT.